This passage covers 21 T cell receptor beta chains from one sample sequenced in a study of T-cell reconstitution after alpha-beta-depleted transplantation in children. During its preparation, the TCRbeta library received unique molecular identifiers. MiXCR was run by TCRdb on the PCR reads, yielding one entry per CDR3 protein. The profile shows just over 950,000 distinct CDR3 sequences, around 30% of them singletons. The sample in question was PBMCs, mostly from graft donor cells, obtained 360 days after TCRalphabeta/CD19-depleted stem cell transplant. The receptors were gathered from a boy under two years old who had a stem cell transplant for SCID, so the T cells may come from the graft donor.

This chain connects TRBV28 to TRBJ2-7, with 8 bases that match TRBD1. Germline values: CDR1 MDHEN, CDR2 SYDVKM. J gave up 5 bases and V 2 bases, and 11 bases lay outside the gene matches. The CDR3 spans 16 residues. CDR3 amino acids: CASSLADRQGSHEQYF. The CDR3 DNA reads TGTGCCAGCAGTTTAGCGGACAGACAGGGGTCCCACGAGCAGTACTTC.

This clonotype showed up just a few times. V is TRBV7-3 and J is TRBJ2-2; 7 positions agree with TRBD1. Trimming took 5 bases from V and 7 from J; bases not matched to a gene: 10. CDR1 and CDR2 (germline): SGHTA, FQGTGA. The CDR3 contains 15 residues. The CDR3 DNA follows: TGTGCCAGCAGCCCGCAGACAGGGTGGAACGGGGAGCTGTTTTTT. This sequence encodes CASSPQTGWNGELFF.

This clonotype has only a few counts. CDR3 protein: CSASPRWRGSSYNEQFF. CDR3 coding DNA: TGCAGTGCTAGTCCGAGGTGGCGGGGGAGCTCCTACAATGAGCAGTTCTTC. The chain recombines TRBV20-1 with TRBJ2-1; 7 bases line up with TRBD2. The CDR3 spans 17 residues. Germline V gives CDR1 DFQATT, CDR2 SNEGSKA (reference sequence). The junction had 11 bases not matched to a gene; V was cut back by 3 bases and J by 0 bases.

There are a few counts of this clonotype. The V call is TRBV27, the J call TRBJ2-7, with D tentatively TRBD2 (5 bases). V lost 5 bases to trimming and J lost 0 bases, with 17 bases between them. CDR1 is MNHEY, CDR2 SMNVEV, per germline (reference sequence). The CDR3 loop spans 16 amino acids. CDR3 coding DNA: TGTGCCAGCAGTCCCCCCGGGGTTAGGAGCTCCTACGAGCAGTACTTC. This encodes CASSPPGVRSSYEQYF.

This CDR3 reads CASSLVPASETQYF. The CDR3, as DNA: TGCGCCAGCAGCTTGGTCCCCGCTTCGGAGACCCAGTACTTC. The rearrangement joins TRBV5-1 to TRBJ2-5, with no clear D. CDR3 length equals 14 residues. Trimming removed 0 bases from V and 5 bases from J, with 11 bases in between. Looked up from germline, CDR1 is SGHRS and CDR2 is YFSETQ.

J is TRBJ2-1 and V is TRBV20-1, with D possibly being TRBD2 (6 bases). Trimming shortened V by 1 base and J by 10 bases, and 14 bases separated the two germline ends. CDR1 is DFQATT, CDR2 SNEGSKA, per germline (reference sequence). The length of the CDR3 is 13 residues. DNA of the CDR3: TGCAGTGCTAGAGGTTCGCGGGGCCAAGAGCAGTTCTTC. This gives the protein CSARGSRGQEQFF.

The V and J genes are TRBV5-1 and TRBJ2-3; no clear D gene. The CDR3 is 14 residues long. The V gene's germline CDR1 is SGHRS and CDR2 YFSETQ. V lost 0 bases, J lost 4 bases, and 9 bases lay in between. The CDR3 sequence is CASSLGTESDTQYF. CDR3 in DNA: TGCGCCAGCAGCTTGGGTACAGAGTCAGATACGCAGTATTTT.

The gene calls are TRBV5-1 and TRBJ1-1, with D perhaps TRBD1 (6 bases). Germline CDR1 is SGHRS and CDR2 is YFSETQ. Trimming took 3 bases from V and 1 from J, leaving 13 bases between them. The CDR3 is 15 residues long. The DNA for the CDR3 is TGCGCCAGCAGCTCAGGGACAACAAAGAACACTGAAGCTTTCTTT. This gives the protein CASSSGTTKNTEAFF.

The gene calls are TRBV12-3 or TRBV12-4 and TRBJ1-1; D call uncertain. The V end lost 8 bases, the J end lost 3 bases, and 13 bases lay between the germline ends. This CDR3 spans 13 amino acids. CDR3 protein: CASCQEFYTEAFF. CDR3 coding DNA: TGTGCCAGCTGCCAGGAATTCTACACTGAAGCTTTCTTT.

This chain joins TRBV5-5 and TRBJ2-5; D tentatively fits TRBD1 or TRBD2 (5 bases each). Trimming left V 5 bases short and J 5 bases short, with 13 bases between. The CDR3 is 13 residues long. CDR1 SGHKS and CDR2 YYEKEE come from the germline V gene (reference sequence). The CDR3 sequence is CASRVGGRETQYF. The CDR3 region has the DNA TGTGCCAGCAGGGTTGGGGGACGGGAGACCCAGTACTTC.

The chain employs TRBV28 and TRBJ1-6; the match to TRBD1 covers 10 bases. With 6 bases clipped from V and 15 bases from J, the junction kept 11 bases outside the gene matches. The CDR3 sequence is 14 residues long. Germline assignment: CDR1 MDHEN and CDR2 SYDVKM. CDR3 nucleotides: TGTGCCAGCAGGCCCGGGACAGGGGTGGATAACCTCCACTTT. Amino acid sequence: CASRPGTGVDNLHF.

This clonotype has just a few counts. CDR3 coding DNA: TGTGCCAGCAGTCCAAGGTCGGGGGGCTACGAGCAGTACTTC. Translating gives CASSPRSGGYEQYF. The chain recombines TRBV12-3 or TRBV12-4 with TRBJ2-7; 7 nucleotides align to TRBD2. J gave up 3 bases and V 5 bases, and 7 bases lay outside the gene matches. The CDR3 totals 14 residues.

This clonotype was seen a few times. The CDR3 bases are TGCAGTGCCGGGACAGGGGGCCGGTATGGCTACACCTTC. This translates into CSAGTGGRYGYTF. The V gene is TRBV20-1, the J gene TRBJ1-2; TRBD1 agrees at 12 bases. The germline V gene encodes CDR1 DFQATT and CDR2 SNEGSKA (reference sequence). V lost 6 bases, J lost 5 bases, and 4 bases stayed unmatched. This CDR3 contains 13 residues.

This clonotype was recorded a few times. The chain recombines TRBV11-2 with TRBJ2-1; 7 bases are a match to TRBD2. V dropped 4 bases and J dropped 2; count of bases not matched to a gene: 2. Per germline, CDR1 SGHAT and CDR2 FQNNGV. The CDR3 runs to 14 residues. The CDR3 sequence is CASSSSGTYNEQFF. CDR3 DNA: TGTGCCAGCAGCTCTAGCGGAACCTACAATGAGCAGTTCTTC. The full variable domain, in which reference TRBV11-2 and TRBJ2-1 provide the parts outside the CDR3, is EAGVAQSPRYKIIEKRQSVAFWCNPISGHATLYWYQQILGQGPKLLIQFQNNGVVDDSQLPKDRFSAERLKGVDSTLKIQPAKLEDSAVYLCASSSSGTYNEQFFGPGTRLTVL.

In this sample, this clonotype turned up once. The chain has TRBV11-3 and TRBJ2-2, with D uncertain. Germline CDR1 and CDR2: SGHNT and YENEEA. CDR3 length equals 15 residues. Trimming left V 1 base short and J 6 bases short, with 12 bases between. The chain's CDR3 is CASSLVGQWAGELFF. CDR3 bases: TGTGCCAGCAGCTTAGTCGGGCAGTGGGCCGGGGAGCTGTTTTTT.

The chain links TRBV20-1 to TRBJ2-7, with TRBD2 matching over 8 bases. V dropped 2 bases and J dropped 4; count of bases not matched to a gene: 7. CDR1 and CDR2 from the germline V gene are DFQATT and SNEGSKA (reference sequence). This CDR3 is 14 amino acids long. For the CDR3, the DNA is TGCAGTGCTAGACTGACGCGGGGGGCTTACGAGCAGTACTTC. Its protein product is CSARLTRGAYEQYF.

The chain joins TRBV7-2 to TRBJ1-1; D is unclear. The CDR3 covers 12 residues. The ends were cut back, 5 bases at V and 10 bases at J, with 14 bases in the middle. Germline V gene data show CDR1 as SGHTA and CDR2 as FQGNSA. CDR3 nucleotides: TGTGCCAGCAGCCCAAGGGCAATGGTAGCTTTCTTT. Amino acid sequence: CASSPRAMVAFF. Full variable domain (missing parts from reference TRBV7-2 and TRBJ1-1): GAGVSQSPSNKVTEKGKDVELRCDPISGHTALYWYRQSLGQGLEFLIYFQGNSAPDKSGLPSDRFSAERTGGSVSTLTIQRTQQEDSAVYLCASSPRAMVAFFGQGTRLTVV.

V and J are TRBV20-1 and TRBJ2-3; D gene unclear. Per germline, CDR1 DFQATT and CDR2 SNEGSKA (reference sequence). The CDR3 runs 12 residues. V shed 6 bases and J shed 6 bases, with 13 bases lying between them. CDR3 bases: TGCAGTGCCCCCGGACGGATGGATACGCAGTATTTT. Translating gives CSAPGRMDTQYF.

This clonotype has a handful of counts. The chain employs TRBV12-3 or TRBV12-4 and TRBJ2-7; the D is unclear. The CDR3 has 11 residues. The V gene lost 4 bases and the J gene lost 7 bases, with 8 bases spanning the gap. The DNA of the CDR3 is TGTGCCAGCAGTTCCGCCAAGGAGCAGTACTTC. Translation gives CASSSAKEQYF.

This clonotype has just a few counts. CDR3 region: CASSPLGPRDNEQFF. The CDR3, as DNA: TGTGCCAGCAGCCCCCTCGGGCCCCGGGACAATGAGCAGTTCTTC. The chain is built from TRBV28 and TRBJ2-1; D is uncertain. Germline CDR1 MDHEN, CDR2 SYDVKM. V was shortened by 6 bases and J by 5 bases, with 17 bases between the two germline ends. There are 15 residues in the CDR3.

The table lists this clonotype with a few counts. V is TRBV7-3 and J is TRBJ2-3, with D tentatively TRBD1 (5 bases). Between the trimmed V and J ends, which lost 5 bases and 4 bases, there was a span of 10 bases. CDR1 and CDR2 from the germline V gene are SGHTA and FQGTGA. This CDR3 spans 13 amino acids. CDR3 residues: CASSRSRADTQYF. The CDR3 DNA sequence: TGTGCCAGCAGCCGATCCAGGGCAGATACGCAGTATTTT.